A selection of T cell receptor beta chains follows, all from one sample in a study of regulatory T cells in long-lasting Graves disease. TCRdb ran MiXCR on the multiplex PCR reads and lists one entry per CDR3 protein. Of roughly 420,000 distinct CDR3 sequences listed, roughly 15% are singletons. These data were also reused for a study on T cells in Graves' hyperthyroidism and ophthalmopathy.

The specimen comprised peripheral blood mononuclear cells (PBMCs), sampled at new diagnosis, from a patient treated with antithyroid drugs. These TCRs come from a woman aged 45-60 years with Graves disease. CDR3s include the opening cysteine and the closing phenylalanine or tryptophan. The order of the fields is V gene, D gene, J gene, clone size, CDR3 protein, CDR3 DNA. A D gene is named only where the DNA matches it firmly. The listing skips clone size in some rows; elsewhere it reads once, few, many or a size class.

v_gene: TRBV6-1
d_gene: NA
j_gene: TRBJ1-2
abundance: few
CDR3aa: CASRGMDGGLYGYTF
CDR3nt: TGTGCCAGCAGGGGGATGGACGGAGGACTCTATGGCTACACCTTC

v_gene: TRBV10-3
d_gene: NA
j_gene: TRBJ2-3
abundance: few
CDR3aa: CATGAPSGPKGADTQYF
CDR3nt: TGTGCTACGGGGGCACCCTCAGGTCCAAAGGGCGCAGATACGCAGTATTTT

v_gene: TRBV12-3/TRBV12-4
d_gene: NA
j_gene: TRBJ1-2
abundance: few
CDR3aa: CASSLGTEGYGYTF
CDR3nt: TGTGCCAGCAGTTTAGGGACAGAGGGCTATGGCTACACCTTC

v_gene: TRBV19
d_gene: NA
j_gene: TRBJ1-1
abundance: few
CDR3aa: CASSIMGERAFF
CDR3nt: TGTGCCAGTAGTATAATGGGGGAGCGGGCTTTCTTT

v_gene: TRBV7-8
d_gene: NA
j_gene: TRBJ2-5
abundance: NA
CDR3aa: CASSFPGQQAETQYF
CDR3nt: TGTGCCAGCAGCTTCCCCGGCCAGCAGGCGGAGACCCAGTACTTC

v_gene: TRBV6-1
d_gene: TRBD1
j_gene: TRBJ1-2
abundance: many
CDR3aa: CATYGTGGPNYGYTF
CDR3nt: TGTGCCACCTACGGGACAGGGGGCCCTAACTATGGCTACACCTTC

v_gene: TRBV5-1
d_gene: NA
j_gene: TRBJ1-1
abundance: many
CDR3aa: CASSLEMFELEAFF
CDR3nt: TGCGCCAGCAGCTTGGAAATGTTTGAACTTGAAGCTTTCTTT

v_gene: TRBV7-3
d_gene: TRBD2
j_gene: TRBJ2-3
abundance: NA
CDR3aa: CASSPGLSVTTDTQYF
CDR3nt: TGTGCCAGCAGCCCGGGACTATCGGTAACAACAGATACGCAGTATTTT

v_gene: TRBV4-1
d_gene: TRBD1
j_gene: TRBJ2-7
abundance: NA
CDR3aa: CASSPNGQDKLSYEQYF
CDR3nt: TGCGCCAGCAGCCCAAATGGACAGGACAAACTCTCCTACGAGCAGTACTTC

v_gene: TRBV7-9
d_gene: TRBD1
j_gene: TRBJ2-3
abundance: many
CDR3aa: CASSGQGTRDTQYF
CDR3nt: TGTGCCAGCAGCGGACAGGGGACGAGAGATACGCAGTATTTT

v_gene: TRBV4-2
d_gene: TRBD2
j_gene: TRBJ2-7
abundance: NA
CDR3aa: CASSLLAGGPHEQYF
CDR3nt: TGTGCCAGCAGCCTACTAGCGGGAGGGCCGCACGAGCAGTACTTC

v_gene: TRBV3-1
d_gene: TRBD2
j_gene: TRBJ2-1
abundance: few
CDR3aa: CASSHGLAGVGDEQFF
CDR3nt: TGTGCCAGCAGCCACGGACTAGCGGGAGTAGGGGATGAGCAGTTCTTC

v_gene: TRBV2
d_gene: NA
j_gene: TRBJ1-6
abundance: many
CDR3aa: CASNNYNSPLHF
CDR3nt: TGTGCCAGCAATAACTATAATTCACCCCTCCACTTT

v_gene: TRBV18
d_gene: NA
j_gene: TRBJ1-1
abundance: many
CDR3aa: CASSPNRETEAFF
CDR3nt: TGTGCCAGCTCACCTAATCGGGAGACTGAAGCTTTCTTT

v_gene: TRBV5-1
d_gene: TRBD2
j_gene: TRBJ2-7
abundance: many
CDR3aa: CASSPGTSNYEQYF
CDR3nt: TGCGCCAGCAGCCCAGGGACTAGCAACTACGAGCAGTACTTC

v_gene: TRBV5-5
d_gene: NA
j_gene: TRBJ2-1
abundance: many
CDR3aa: CASSLQGYEQFF
CDR3nt: TGTGCCAGCAGCTTACAGGGATATGAGCAGTTCTTC

v_gene: TRBV7-8
d_gene: NA
j_gene: TRBJ2-3
abundance: many
CDR3aa: CASSPRRGTDTQYF
CDR3nt: TGTGCCAGCAGCCCCCGGCGGGGCACAGATACGCAGTATTTT

v_gene: TRBV20-1
d_gene: NA
j_gene: TRBJ2-3
abundance: many
CDR3aa: CSAIEWGDDTDTQYF
CDR3nt: TGCAGTGCCATAGAGTGGGGAGATGACACAGATACGCAGTATTTT

v_gene: TRBV5-1
d_gene: TRBD1
j_gene: TRBJ1-1
abundance: NA
CDR3aa: CASSFPPTGSCTEAFF
CDR3nt: TGCGCCAGCAGCTTCCCGCCGACAGGGTCGTGCACTGAAGCTTTCTTT

v_gene: TRBV28
d_gene: NA
j_gene: TRBJ2-3
abundance: many
CDR3aa: CASSALVRDTQYF
CDR3nt: TGTGCCAGCAGTGCCCTGGTAAGGGATACGCAGTATTTT

v_gene: TRBV19
d_gene: NA
j_gene: TRBJ1-5
abundance: few
CDR3aa: CASSIRDRGSQHF
CDR3nt: TGTGCCAGTAGTATAAGGGACCGGGGCTCCCAGCATTTT

v_gene: TRBV5-8
d_gene: TRBD2
j_gene: TRBJ2-7
abundance: NA
CDR3aa: CASSWTSGPSYEQYF
CDR3nt: TGTGCCAGCAGCTGGACTAGCGGGCCCTCCTACGAGCAGTACTTC

v_gene: TRBV6-1
d_gene: TRBD2
j_gene: TRBJ2-7
abundance: NA
CDR3aa: CASSDGPGGIHYEQYF
CDR3nt: TGTGCCAGCAGTGACGGCCCGGGGGGGATACACTACGAGCAGTACTTC

v_gene: TRBV2
d_gene: NA
j_gene: TRBJ2-3
abundance: many
CDR3aa: CASSEGLASDTQYF
CDR3nt: TGTGCCAGCAGTGAGGGTCTGGCTTCGGATACGCAGTATTTT

v_gene: TRBV3-1
d_gene: NA
j_gene: TRBJ2-1
abundance: many
CDR3aa: CASSLGWDSSYNEQFF
CDR3nt: TGTGCCAGCAGCCTTGGCTGGGATAGCTCCTACAATGAGCAGTTCTTC

v_gene: TRBV7-9
d_gene: NA
j_gene: TRBJ2-7
abundance: many
CDR3aa: CASSFRGGYEQYF
CDR3nt: TGTGCCAGCAGCTTCAGGGGTGGCTACGAGCAGTACTTC

v_gene: TRBV27
d_gene: NA
j_gene: TRBJ2-2
abundance: many
CDR3aa: CASREVGELFF
CDR3nt: TGTGCCAGCAGAGAGGTGGGGGAGCTGTTTTTT

v_gene: TRBV5-1
d_gene: NA
j_gene: TRBJ1-4
abundance: NA
CDR3aa: CASSPEWGEKLFF
CDR3nt: TGCGCCAGCAGCCCCGAATGGGGGGAAAAACTGTTTTTT

v_gene: TRBV19
d_gene: NA
j_gene: TRBJ1-1
abundance: NA
CDR3aa: CASSTSGRTGAFF
CDR3nt: TGTGCCAGTAGTACGTCAGGCCGAACGGGAGCTTTCTTT

v_gene: TRBV5-1
d_gene: TRBD1
j_gene: TRBJ2-1
abundance: NA
CDR3aa: CASSLVTGGSTEQFF
CDR3nt: TGCGCCAGCAGCTTGGTAACAGGGGGTTCCACTGAGCAGTTCTTC

v_gene: TRBV14
d_gene: TRBD1
j_gene: TRBJ2-5
abundance: few
CDR3aa: CASSLRGQSQETQYF
CDR3nt: TGTGCCAGCAGCTTAAGGGGACAGAGCCAAGAGACCCAGTACTTC

v_gene: TRBV5-1
d_gene: TRBD2
j_gene: TRBJ2-3
abundance: many
CDR3aa: CASSRSGAFTDTQYF
CDR3nt: TGCGCCAGCAGCCGAAGCGGGGCCTTCACAGATACGCAGTATTTT

v_gene: TRBV10-3
d_gene: TRBD1
j_gene: TRBJ1-5
abundance: few
CDR3aa: CASRDRVPSFQPQHF
CDR3nt: TGTGCCAGCCGGGACAGGGTCCCCAGTTTTCAGCCCCAGCATTTT

v_gene: TRBV19
d_gene: NA
j_gene: TRBJ2-2
abundance: NA
CDR3aa: CAIKGPLLTGELFF
CDR3nt: TGTGCCATCAAAGGTCCCTTACTTACCGGGGAGCTGTTTTTT

v_gene: TRBV28
d_gene: NA
j_gene: TRBJ2-5
abundance: many
CDR3aa: CASSLMGARDSQYF
CDR3nt: TGTGCCAGCAGTTTAATGGGGGCGAGGGATTCCCAGTACTTC

v_gene: TRBV29-1
d_gene: NA
j_gene: TRBJ2-7
abundance: NA
CDR3aa: CSVLGAYEQYF
CDR3nt: TGCAGCGTTCTAGGGGCCTACGAGCAGTACTTC

v_gene: TRBV7-8
d_gene: TRBD2
j_gene: TRBJ2-1
abundance: many
CDR3aa: CASSWLAGGPSEQFF
CDR3nt: TGTGCCAGCAGCTGGCTAGCGGGAGGGCCGAGTGAGCAGTTCTTC

v_gene: TRBV10-2
d_gene: TRBD1
j_gene: TRBJ2-1
abundance: many
CDR3aa: CASSNRGIVYNEQFF
CDR3nt: TGCGCCAGCAGTAACAGGGGTATTGTATACAATGAGCAGTTCTTC

v_gene: TRBV3-1
d_gene: TRBD2
j_gene: TRBJ2-2
abundance: many
CDR3aa: CASSQDSLAGYTGELFF
CDR3nt: TGTGCCAGCAGCCAAGATTCACTAGCGGGCTACACCGGGGAGCTGTTTTTT

v_gene: TRBV4-1
d_gene: NA
j_gene: TRBJ1-5
abundance: NA
CDR3aa: CASSQESTYQPQHF
CDR3nt: TGCGCCAGCAGCCAAGAGTCCACATATCAGCCCCAGCATTTT

v_gene: TRBV28
d_gene: TRBD1
j_gene: TRBJ1-2
abundance: few
CDR3aa: CASSGTGIGYGYTF
CDR3nt: TGTGCCAGCAGTGGGACAGGGATCGGCTATGGCTACACCTTC

v_gene: TRBV7-2
d_gene: TRBD2
j_gene: TRBJ2-7
abundance: few
CDR3aa: CASSSGLAGVF
CDR3nt: TGTGCCAGCAGCTCCGGACTAGCGGGAGTCTTC

v_gene: TRBV5-4
d_gene: NA
j_gene: TRBJ1-6
abundance: few
CDR3aa: CASSLLDRVNSPLHF
CDR3nt: TGTGCCAGCAGCCTCCTGGACAGAGTTAATTCACCCCTCCACTTT

v_gene: TRBV9
d_gene: NA
j_gene: TRBJ2-2
abundance: NA
CDR3aa: CVSSFSGGTGELFF
CDR3nt: TGTGTCAGCAGCTTTAGTGGCGGCACCGGGGAGCTGTTTTTT

v_gene: TRBV9
d_gene: TRBD2
j_gene: TRBJ2-5
abundance: NA
CDR3aa: CASSVSAGAEETQYF
CDR3nt: TGTGCCAGCAGCGTATCGGCGGGAGCCGAAGAGACCCAGTACTTC

v_gene: TRBV6-1
d_gene: TRBD2
j_gene: TRBJ2-1
abundance: NA
CDR3aa: CASTGGVEVNEQFF
CDR3nt: TGTGCCAGCACCGGGGGGGTTGAGGTCAACGAGCAGTTCTTC

v_gene: TRBV6-9
d_gene: NA
j_gene: TRBJ2-5
abundance: many
CDR3aa: CASSYSYRQETQYF
CDR3nt: TGTGCCAGCAGTTATTCGTATAGACAAGAGACCCAGTACTTC

v_gene: TRBV29-1
d_gene: NA
j_gene: TRBJ2-3
abundance: many
CDR3aa: CSVEGKFSTDTQYF
CDR3nt: TGCAGCGTTGAAGGCAAATTTAGCACAGATACGCAGTATTTT

v_gene: TRBV5-5
d_gene: TRBD1
j_gene: TRBJ1-2
abundance: many
CDR3aa: CASSLNQGAVDGYTF
CDR3nt: TGTGCCAGCAGCTTGAATCAGGGGGCAGTTGATGGCTACACCTTC

v_gene: TRBV7-3
d_gene: NA
j_gene: TRBJ1-1
abundance: many
CDR3aa: CASSRQENTEAFF
CDR3nt: TGTGCCAGCAGCCGACAGGAGAACACTGAAGCTTTCTTT

v_gene: TRBV28
d_gene: TRBD1
j_gene: TRBJ2-1
abundance: many
CDR3aa: CASSFRDRGQHEQFF
CDR3nt: TGTGCCAGCAGTTTTAGGGACAGGGGGCAACATGAGCAGTTCTTC

v_gene: TRBV6-1
d_gene: TRBD1
j_gene: TRBJ1-4
abundance: many
CDR3aa: CASSRTGFPNEKLFF
CDR3nt: TGTGCCAGCAGTCGGACAGGTTTTCCTAATGAAAAACTGTTTTTT

v_gene: TRBV7-9
d_gene: TRBD1
j_gene: TRBJ2-7
abundance: many
CDR3aa: CASSLIGQGPYEQYF
CDR3nt: TGTGCCAGCAGCTTAATAGGACAGGGCCCCTACGAGCAGTACTTC

v_gene: TRBV6-1
d_gene: NA
j_gene: TRBJ1-2
abundance: many
CDR3aa: CASRETAPIGYTF
CDR3nt: TGTGCCAGCAGGGAGACAGCCCCTATCGGCTACACCTTC

v_gene: TRBV4-1
d_gene: TRBD1
j_gene: TRBJ2-7
abundance: many
CDR3aa: CASSLGTGATYEQYF
CDR3nt: TGCGCCAGCAGCCTCGGGACAGGGGCAACCTACGAGCAGTACTTC

v_gene: TRBV5-5
d_gene: TRBD1
j_gene: TRBJ2-7
abundance: few
CDR3aa: CASNPGQGAYEQYF
CDR3nt: TGTGCCAGCAACCCGGGACAGGGGGCATACGAGCAGTACTTC

v_gene: TRBV30
d_gene: NA
j_gene: TRBJ2-7
abundance: few
CDR3aa: CAFSSTGEPYEQYF
CDR3nt: TGTGCCTTCTCATCGACAGGAGAACCCTACGAGCAGTACTTC